Listed here are 2 T cell receptor beta chains from one sample, sequenced in a study of blood T cells in healthy people across ages. PCR was performed a second time for 7 to 11 cycles using a sample-barcoded 5' primer and a J-beta primer mix. MiXCR, run by TCRdb on the 5' RACE reads, gives a single entry per CDR3 protein. The sample contains some 690,000 distinct CDR3 sequences, over 20% of which appear only once. The specimen was blood. The receptor set was obtained from a man in his 70s in good health.

This clonotype was seen at least ten times. The CDR3 bases are TGCAGCGTTAAGGGGAATGAGCAGTTCTTC. Protein product: CSVKGNEQFF. J is TRBJ2-1 and V is TRBV29-1; tentatively, D is TRBD1 (5 bases). Germline loops: CDR1 SQVTM, CDR2 ANQGSEA. CDR3 size: 10 residues. V was shortened by 5 bases and J by 7 bases, with 6 bases between the two germline ends.

The rearrangement joins TRBV19 to TRBJ2-5, with 7 nucleotides matching TRBD1. The J call could be wrong; TRBJ2-7 is a better fit for the DNA end. Germline V gene lookup returns CDR1 LNHDA and CDR2 SQIVND (reference sequence). The CDR3 covers 15 residues. The CDR3 here is CASSIGRGPLYEQYF. CDR3 bases: TGTGCCAGTAGTATTGGAAGGGGGCCCCTCTACGAGCAGTACTTC.